This TCR beta chain was profiled in a study of regulatory T cells in long-lasting Graves disease. Arm-PCR with iRepertoire HTBI primers amplified the CDR3 regions for these TCR beta libraries. TCRdb redid the calling of the multiplex PCR reads with MiXCR, one entry per CDR3 protein. The sample records 400,000 to 450,000 distinct CDR3 sequences, 14% to 15% being singletons. The CDR3 has 14 residues. V shed 4 bases, J shed 10 bases, and the junction held 10 bases outside the gene matches. CDR1 is SGDLS, CDR2 YYNGEE, per germline. Noted time point: newly diagnosed GD, antithyroid drugs for less than 3 months. PBMC-extracted RNA yielded the TCR library. Recruitment took place at an endocrinology department in Xi'an, China. Another study also made use of these data, one on T cells in Graves' hyperthyroidism and ophthalmopathy. That paper states: Hyperthyroidism, newly diagnosed and lasting under 2 months, affected patients aged 18 to 65. The study used the HTBI primer set for a first-round RT-PCR of the TCR CDR3. Ophthalmopathy was model-predicted a median about 6.7 months pre-onset.

The rearrangement joins TRBV9 to TRBJ2-1, with 8 bases fitting TRBD1. The specimen comprised peripheral blood mononuclear cells (PBMCs), sampled at new diagnosis, from a patient treated with antithyroid drugs. The clonotype comes from a woman in her twenties or thirties with Graves disease. CDR3 nucleotide sequence: TGTGCCAGCAGCCCGACAGGGGCGGGATACGAGCAGTTCTTC. As protein: CASSPTGAGYEQFF. The variable domain in full, completed from reference TRBV9 and TRBJ2-1, reads DSGVTQTPKHLITATGQRVTLRCSPRSGDLSVYWYQQSLDQGLQFLIQYYNGEERAKGNILERFSAQQFPDLHSELNLSSLELGDSALYFCASSPTGAGYEQFFGPGTRLTVL.